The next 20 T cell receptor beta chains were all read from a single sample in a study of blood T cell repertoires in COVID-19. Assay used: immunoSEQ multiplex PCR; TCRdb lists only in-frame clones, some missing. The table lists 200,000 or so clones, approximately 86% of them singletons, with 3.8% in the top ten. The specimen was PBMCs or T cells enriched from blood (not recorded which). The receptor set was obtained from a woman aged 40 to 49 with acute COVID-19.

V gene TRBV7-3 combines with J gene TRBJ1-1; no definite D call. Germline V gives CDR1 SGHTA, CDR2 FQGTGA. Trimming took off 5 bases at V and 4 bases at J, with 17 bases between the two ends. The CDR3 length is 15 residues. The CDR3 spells CASSPRPGLGTEAFF. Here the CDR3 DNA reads TGTGCCAGCAGCCCTCGACCCGGACTGGGCACTGAAGCTTTCTTT.

The CDR3 coding sequence is TGTGCCACCAGTGATCTGGACAGGGGCCAGTACTTC. It specifies CATSDLDRGQYF. The gene calls are TRBV24-1 and TRBJ2-7; TRBD1 matches at 9 bases. The V gene's germline CDR1 is KGHDR and CDR2 SFDVKD. V shed 3 bases, J shed 10 bases, and the junction held 3 bases outside the gene matches. The length of the CDR3 is 12 residues.

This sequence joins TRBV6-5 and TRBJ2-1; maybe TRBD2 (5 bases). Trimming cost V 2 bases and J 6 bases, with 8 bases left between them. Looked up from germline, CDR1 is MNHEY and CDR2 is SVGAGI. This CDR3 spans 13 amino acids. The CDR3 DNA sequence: TGTGCCAGCAGTTACGGGGAGAGCAATGAGCAGTTCTTC. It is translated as CASSYGESNEQFF.

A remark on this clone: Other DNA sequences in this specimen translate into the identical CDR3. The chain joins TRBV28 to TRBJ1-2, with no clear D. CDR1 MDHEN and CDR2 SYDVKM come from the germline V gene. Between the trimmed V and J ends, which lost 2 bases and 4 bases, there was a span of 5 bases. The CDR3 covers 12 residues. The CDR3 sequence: CASSLDTYGYTF. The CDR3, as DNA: TGTGCCAGCAGTTTAGACACCTATGGCTACACCTTC.

The CDR3 DNA reads as TGTGCCAGCAGTGAATTCCCGGGGAACTCCTACGAGCAGTACTTC. Its protein is CASSEFPGNSYEQYF. This sequence joins TRBV6-1 and TRBJ2-7, with D maybe TRBD2 (5 bases). The CDR3 spans 15 residues. Trimming took off 2 bases at V and 0 bases at J, with 11 bases between the two ends. Germline V lookup: CDR1 MNHNS, CDR2 SASEGT.

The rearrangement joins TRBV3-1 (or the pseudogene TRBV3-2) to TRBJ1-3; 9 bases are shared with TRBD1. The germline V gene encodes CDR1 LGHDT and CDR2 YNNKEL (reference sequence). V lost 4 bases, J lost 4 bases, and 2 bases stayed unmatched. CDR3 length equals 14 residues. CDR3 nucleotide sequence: TGTGCCAGCAGCCTGGGGACAGGGGGAAACACCATATATTTT. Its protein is CASSLGTGGNTIYF.

CDR3 DNA: TGTGCCAGCAGCTTAGGCGCTGGGACAGGGGGGGAAAAACTGTTTTTT. Amino acid sequence: CASSLGAGTGGEKLFF. The chain uses TRBV7-9 and TRBJ1-4; 11 positions agree with TRBD1. With V trimmed by 1 base and J by 8 bases, 6 bases remained unmatched. Germline V CDR1 and CDR2: SEHNR, FQNEAQ (reference sequence). This CDR3 contains 16 residues.

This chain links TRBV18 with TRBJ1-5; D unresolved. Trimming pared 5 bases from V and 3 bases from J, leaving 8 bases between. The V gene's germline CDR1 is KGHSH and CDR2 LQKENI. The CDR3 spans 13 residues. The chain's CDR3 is CASSEAANQPQHF. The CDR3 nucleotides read TGTGCCAGCTCAGAGGCGGCCAATCAGCCCCAGCATTTT.

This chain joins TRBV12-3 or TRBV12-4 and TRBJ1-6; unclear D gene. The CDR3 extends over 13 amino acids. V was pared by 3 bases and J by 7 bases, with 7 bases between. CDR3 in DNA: TGTGCCAGCAGTTTGTCGGTGAATTCACCCCTCCACTTT. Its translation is CASSLSVNSPLHF.

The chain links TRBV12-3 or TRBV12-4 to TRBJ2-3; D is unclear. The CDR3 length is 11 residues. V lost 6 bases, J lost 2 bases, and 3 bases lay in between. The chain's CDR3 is CASSYTDTQYF. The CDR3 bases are TGTGCCAGCAGCTACACAGATACGCAGTATTTT.

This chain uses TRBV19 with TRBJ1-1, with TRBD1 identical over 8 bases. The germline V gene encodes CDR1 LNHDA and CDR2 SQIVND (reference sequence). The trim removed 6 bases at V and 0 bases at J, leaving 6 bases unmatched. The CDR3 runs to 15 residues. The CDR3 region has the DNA TGTGCCAGTAGGAACCGGGGACAGGTGAACACTGAAGCTTTCTTT. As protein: CASRNRGQVNTEAFF. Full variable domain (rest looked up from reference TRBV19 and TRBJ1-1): DGGITQSPKYLFRKEGQNVTLSCEQNLNHDAMYWYRQDPGQGLRLIYYSQIVNDFQKGDIAEGYSVSREKKESFPLTVTSAQKNPTAFYLCASRNRGQVNTEAFFGQGTRLTVV.

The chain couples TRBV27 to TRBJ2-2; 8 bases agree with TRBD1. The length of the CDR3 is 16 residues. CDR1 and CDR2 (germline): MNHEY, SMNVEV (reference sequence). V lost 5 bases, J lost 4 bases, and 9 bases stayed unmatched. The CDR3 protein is CASSRDRLEITGELFF. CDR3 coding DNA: TGTGCCAGCAGTCGGGACAGGTTGGAAATCACCGGGGAGCTGTTTTTT.

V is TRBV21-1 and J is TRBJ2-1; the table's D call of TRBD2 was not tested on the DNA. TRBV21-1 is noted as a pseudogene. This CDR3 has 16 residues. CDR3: CASSRTSSGFYNEQFF. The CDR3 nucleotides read TGTGCCAGCAGCAGGACATCTAGCGGGTTCTACAATGAGCAGTTCTTC.

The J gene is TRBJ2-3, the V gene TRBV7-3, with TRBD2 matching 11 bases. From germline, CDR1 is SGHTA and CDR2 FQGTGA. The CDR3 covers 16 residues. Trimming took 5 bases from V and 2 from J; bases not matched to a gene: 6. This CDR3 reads CASSRRLAGSTDTQYF. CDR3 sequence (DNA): TGTGCCAGCAGCCGGAGACTAGCGGGATCCACAGATACGCAGTATTTT.

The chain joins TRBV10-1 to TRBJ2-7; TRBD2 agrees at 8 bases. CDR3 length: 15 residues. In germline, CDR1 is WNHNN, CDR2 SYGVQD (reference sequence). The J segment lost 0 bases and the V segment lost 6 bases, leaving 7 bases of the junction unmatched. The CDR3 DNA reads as TGCGCCAGCAGGGGTACTAGCGGCCTCTCCTACGAGCAGTACTTC. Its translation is CASRGTSGLSYEQYF.

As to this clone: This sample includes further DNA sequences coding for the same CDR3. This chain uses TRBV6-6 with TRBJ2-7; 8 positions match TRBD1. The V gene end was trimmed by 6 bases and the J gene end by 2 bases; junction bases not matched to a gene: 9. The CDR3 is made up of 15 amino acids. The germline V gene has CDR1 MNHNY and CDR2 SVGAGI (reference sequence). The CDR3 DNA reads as TGTGCCAGCAGCCACTCCGGGACAGGACCCTACGAGCAGTACTTC. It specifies CASSHSGTGPYEQYF.

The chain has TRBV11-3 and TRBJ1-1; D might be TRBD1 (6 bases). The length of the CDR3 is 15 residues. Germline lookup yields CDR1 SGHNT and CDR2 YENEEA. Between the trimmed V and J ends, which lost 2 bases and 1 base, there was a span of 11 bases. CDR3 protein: CASSLTATGNTEAFF. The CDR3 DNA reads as TGTGCCAGCAGCTTAACCGCGACAGGGAACACTGAAGCTTTCTTT.

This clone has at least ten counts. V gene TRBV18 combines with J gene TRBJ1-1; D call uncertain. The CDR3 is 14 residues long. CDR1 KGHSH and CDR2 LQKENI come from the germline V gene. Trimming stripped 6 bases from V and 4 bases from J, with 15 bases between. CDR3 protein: CASSRDEGSTEAFF. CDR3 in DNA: TGTGCCAGCTCGCGCGACGAGGGAAGCACTGAAGCTTTCTTT.

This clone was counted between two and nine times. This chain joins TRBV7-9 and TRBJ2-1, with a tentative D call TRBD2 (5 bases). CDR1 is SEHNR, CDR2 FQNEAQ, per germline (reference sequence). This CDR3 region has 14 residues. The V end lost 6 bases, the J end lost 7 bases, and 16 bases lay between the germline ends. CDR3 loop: CASSNPAGENEQFF. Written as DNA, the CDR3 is TGTGCCAGCAGTAATCCGGCGGGCGAAAATGAGCAGTTCTTC. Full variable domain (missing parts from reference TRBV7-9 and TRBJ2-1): DTGVSQNPRHKITKRGQNVTFRCDPISEHNRLYWYRQTLGQGPEFLTYFQNEAQLEKSRLLSDRFSAERPKGSFSTLEIQRTEQGDSAMYLCASSNPAGENEQFFGPGTRLTVL.

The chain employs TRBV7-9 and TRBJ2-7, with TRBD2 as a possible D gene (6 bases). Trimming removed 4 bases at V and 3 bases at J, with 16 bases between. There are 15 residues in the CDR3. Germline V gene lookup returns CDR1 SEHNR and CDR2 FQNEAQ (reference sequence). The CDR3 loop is CASSSAKREIYEQYF. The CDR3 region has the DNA TGTGCCAGCAGCTCAGCTAAACGGGAGATCTACGAGCAGTACTTC. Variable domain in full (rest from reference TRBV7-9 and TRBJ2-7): DTGVSQNPRHKITKRGQNVTFRCDPISEHNRLYWYRQTLGQGPEFLTYFQNEAQLEKSRLLSDRFSAERPKGSFSTLEIQRTEQGDSAMYLCASSSAKREIYEQYFGPGTRLTVT.